This T cell receptor beta chain was captured by sequencing in a study of T cell responses to AZD1222 COVID-19 vaccine. The study, taken as a whole, reports: Sampling that yielded the repertoires occurred only after the peak T cell response. Two AZD1222 doses significantly raised spike-specific TCR breadth and depth over controls. Clonal diversity was possibly underestimated, and white British individuals and females predominated among donors.

TCRdb's copy holds only in-frame clones and misses some; the assay was immunoSEQ multiplex PCR. The profile shows under 150,000 clones, roughly 92% of them singletons. Turning to this clone: Its antigen is as yet unknown.

Second-dose recipients at about 4 or about 12 weeks were treated as one pooled group. The sample consisted of peripheral blood, taken 28 days after the second AZD1222 dose. The clonotype originates from an adult who received the AZD1222 COVID-19 vaccine.

CDR3 nucleotides: TGTGCCTGGAGTGTAAGACTATGGGCCAAAAACATTCAGTACTTC. Its translation is CAWSVRLWAKNIQYF. The chain recombines TRBV30 with TRBJ2-4; tentatively, D is TRBD2 (5 bases). Germline CDR1 reads GTSNPN; CDR2 reads SVGIG (reference sequence). V lost 0 bases and J 1 base, leaving 10 bases between the germline ends. The CDR3 has 15 residues.